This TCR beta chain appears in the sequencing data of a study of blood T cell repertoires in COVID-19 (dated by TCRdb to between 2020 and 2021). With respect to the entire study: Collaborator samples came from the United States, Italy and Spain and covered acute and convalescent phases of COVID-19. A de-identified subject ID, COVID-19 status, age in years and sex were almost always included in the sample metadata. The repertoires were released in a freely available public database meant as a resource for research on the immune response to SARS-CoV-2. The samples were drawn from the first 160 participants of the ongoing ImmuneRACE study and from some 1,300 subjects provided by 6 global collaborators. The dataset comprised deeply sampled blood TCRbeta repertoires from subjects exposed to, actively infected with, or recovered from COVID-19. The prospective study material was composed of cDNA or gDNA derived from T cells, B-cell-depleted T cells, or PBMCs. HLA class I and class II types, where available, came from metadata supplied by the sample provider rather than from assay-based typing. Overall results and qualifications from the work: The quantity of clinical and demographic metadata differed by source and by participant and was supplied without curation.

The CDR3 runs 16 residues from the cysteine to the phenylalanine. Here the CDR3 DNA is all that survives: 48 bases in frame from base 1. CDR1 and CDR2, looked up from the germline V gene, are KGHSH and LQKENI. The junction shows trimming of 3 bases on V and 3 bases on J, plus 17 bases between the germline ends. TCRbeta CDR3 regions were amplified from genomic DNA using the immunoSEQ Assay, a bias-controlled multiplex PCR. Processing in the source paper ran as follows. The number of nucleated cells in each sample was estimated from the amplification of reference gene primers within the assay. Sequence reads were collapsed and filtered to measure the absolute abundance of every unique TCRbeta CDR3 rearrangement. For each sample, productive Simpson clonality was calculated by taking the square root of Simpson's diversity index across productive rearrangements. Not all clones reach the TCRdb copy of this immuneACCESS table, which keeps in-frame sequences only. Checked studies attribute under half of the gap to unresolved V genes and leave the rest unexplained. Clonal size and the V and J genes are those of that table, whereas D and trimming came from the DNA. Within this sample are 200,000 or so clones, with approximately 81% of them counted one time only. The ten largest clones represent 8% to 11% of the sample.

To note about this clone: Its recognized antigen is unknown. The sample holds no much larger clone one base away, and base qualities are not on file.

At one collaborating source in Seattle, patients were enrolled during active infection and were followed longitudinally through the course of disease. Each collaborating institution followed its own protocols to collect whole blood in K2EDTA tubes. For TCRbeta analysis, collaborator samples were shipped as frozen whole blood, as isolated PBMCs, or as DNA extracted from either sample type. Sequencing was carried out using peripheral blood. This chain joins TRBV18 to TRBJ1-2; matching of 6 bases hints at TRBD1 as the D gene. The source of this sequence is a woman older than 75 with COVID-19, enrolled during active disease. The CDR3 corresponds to CASSPGGEPGDYGYTF. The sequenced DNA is TGTGCCAGCTCACCGGGGGGGGAACCAGGGGACTATGGCTACACCTTC.